Listed below are T cell receptor beta chains from one sample, sequenced in a study of CD8 T cells in ankylosing spondylitis. TCRdb called the 5' RACE reads again in MiXCR, with one record for every CDR3 protein. The sample records 200,000 to 300,000 distinct CDR3 sequences, roughly 10% being singletons. Specimen: blood, either unsorted or a sorted T cell fraction (not recorded which). The receptors here all came from a male donor with ankylosing spondylitis or in good health (not recorded which). CDR3s include the opening cysteine and the closing phenylalanine or tryptophan. A D gene is named only where the DNA matches it firmly. Rows may omit the clone size; those that give it use once, few, many or a size class.

TGTGCCAGCACCCTTGGGAATCAGCCCCAGCATTTT,CASTLGNQPQHF,TRBJ1-5,TRBV12-3/TRBV12-4,many,-
TGCAGTGCTAGACTCCCGTGGGGAGCGGGAGGTGGAAATGAGCAGTTCTTC,CSARLPWGAGGGNEQFF,TRBJ2-1,TRBV20-1,many,TRBD2
TGCGCCAGCAGCTCCTCCGGACAGGGCTACGAGCAGTACTTC,CASSSSGQGYEQYF,TRBJ2-7,TRBV5-1,many,TRBD1
TGTGCCAGCAGCGTCGGGACTAGCGGGAGTGGCGAGCAGTTCTTC,CASSVGTSGSGEQFF,TRBJ2-1,TRBV9,many,TRBD2
TGTGCCAGCAGCCCTCCTGAGGGAGGCCAGAGGAAAAACATTCAGTACTTC,CASSPPEGGQRKNIQYF,TRBJ2-4,TRBV3-1,many,-
TGTGCCAGCAGCTTACGGCGGGACAATGAGCAGTTCTTC,CASSLRRDNEQFF,TRBJ2-1,TRBV11-2,many,-
TGTGCCAGCAGCTCCAGCGGGAGAGGGACCGGGGAGCTGTTTTTT,CASSSSGRGTGELFF,TRBJ2-2,TRBV13,many,TRBD2
TGTGCCAGCCTCAGCGGGAGCAGAACCGGGGAGCTGTTTTTT,CASLSGSRTGELFF,TRBJ2-2,TRBV12-3/TRBV12-4,many,TRBD2
TGTGCCAGCAGGCCCCTCTGGGCCAACGTCCTGACTTTC,CASRPLWANVLTF,TRBJ2-6,TRBV12-3/TRBV12-4,-,-
TGTGCCTGGGCACAGGGGAGAGCTGGCTACACCTTC,CAWAQGRAGYTF,TRBJ1-2,TRBV30,-,TRBD1
TGCAGTGCTGGACGGCCCTTACGGCTAGTCGGCGGGGGGAACACTGAAGCTTTCTTT,CSAGRPLRLVGGGNTEAFF,TRBJ1-1,TRBV20-1,many,-